The subject of this entry is one T cell receptor beta chain. Its antigen is undetermined. This CDR3 is 15 amino acids long. With 5 bases removed from V and 5 bases from J, the gap between germline ends came to 15 bases. CDR1 and CDR2 (germline): SGHAT, FQNNGV. This record comes from a study of cytomegalovirus exposure and HLA in healthy donors. Study results and caveats: TCR beta V- and J-gene trimming, according to a later analysis, was linked to a missense DCLRE1C variant.

The PCR was carried out with 60 Vbeta primers and 13 Jbeta primers. The repertoire was sequenced with immunoSEQ multiplex PCR; TCRdb's copy has only in-frame clones and lacks some. The sample carries 120,000 or so clones, about three quarters recorded once. The receptor's source is a female donor in good health and CMV-seronegative. Source material: PBMCs. The J gene is TRBJ1-4, the V gene TRBV11-2; D is undetermined. The DNA for the CDR3 is TGTGCCAGCAGCCCCGGGGATGCCCGAAATGAAAAACTGTTTTTT. Translating it yields CASSPGDARNEKLFF.